These 27 T cell receptor beta chains share one sample of origin, sequenced in a study of blood T cell repertoires in COVID-19. Sequencing used immunoSEQ multiplex PCR; TCRdb keeps in-frame clones, though not all of them. The data contain about 47,000 clones, 83% of them seen just once; the ten biggest clones take up around 7%. Material for sequencing was peripheral blood. Every receptor here comes from a man in his 60s with active COVID-19.

In nucleotides, the CDR3 is TGTGCCACCAGTGATTTGGGAGGACTAGCGGGGGGAACGAGCTCCTACAATGAGCAGTTCTTC. This sequence encodes CATSDLGGLAGGTSSYNEQFF. This chain connects TRBV24-1 to TRBJ2-1, with 14 bases matching TRBD2. Germline lookup yields CDR1 KGHDR and CDR2 SFDVKD. The CDR3 has 21 residues. With V trimmed by 0 bases and J by 0 bases, 9 bases remained unmatched.

The CDR3 spells CASSSAVSSYNEQFF. DNA for the CDR3: TGCGCCAGCAGCTCTGCCGTGAGCTCCTACAATGAGCAGTTCTTC. J is TRBJ2-1 and V is TRBV5-1; D not resolved. Germline values: CDR1 SGHRS, CDR2 YFSETQ. Trimming shortened V by 3 bases and J by 0 bases, and 10 bases separated the two germline ends. The CDR3 sequence is 15 residues long. Together with reference TRBV5-1 and TRBJ2-1, the CDR3 gives the full variable domain: KAGVTQTPRYLIKTRGQQVTLSCSPISGHRSVSWYQQTPGQGLQFLFEYFSETQRNKGNFPGRFSGRQFSNSRSEMNVSTLELGDSALYLCASSSAVSSYNEQFFGPGTRLTVL.

A single count supports this clone. This chain joins TRBV28 and TRBJ2-7, with D possibly being TRBD2 (6 bases). Germline V lookup: CDR1 MDHEN, CDR2 SYDVKM. V dropped 1 base and J dropped 3 bases, with 10 bases sitting between them. The length of the CDR3 is 14 residues. CDR3 in DNA: TGTGCCAGCAGTTTATCTGGGGGAGGCTACGAGCAGTACTTC. This translates into CASSLSGGGYEQYF.

The chain is built from TRBV19 and TRBJ2-5; possibly TRBD2 for D (6 bases). V dropped 5 bases and J dropped 0 bases, with 10 bases sitting between them. Germline V gene data show CDR1 as LNHDA and CDR2 as SQIVND (reference sequence). The CDR3 totals 14 residues. The CDR3 nucleotides are TGTGCCAGTAGTTTCCGGGGGTACCAAGAGACCCAGTACTTC. Its translation is CASSFRGYQETQYF.

This clone was detected a few times. The chain links TRBV28 to TRBJ1-5; the D is unclear. In germline, CDR1 is MDHEN, CDR2 SYDVKM. Trimming cost V 5 bases and J 0 bases, with 5 bases left between them. This CDR3 is built from 13 residues. The CDR3 sequence: CASSDYSNQPQHF. CDR3 in DNA: TGTGCCAGCAGTGACTATAGCAATCAGCCCCAGCATTTT.

The gene calls are TRBV7-9 and TRBJ2-4, with TRBD1 identical over 12 bases. The junction had 6 bases not matched to a gene; V was cut back by 4 bases and J by 2 bases. This CDR3 comprises 17 residues. Germline V gene sequence: CDR1 SEHNR, CDR2 FQNEAQ (reference sequence). Here the CDR3 reads CASSSYGTGGSKNIQYF. The CDR3 DNA reads TGTGCCAGCAGCTCCTACGGGACAGGGGGCTCCAAAAACATTCAGTACTTC.

The chain is built from TRBV30 and TRBJ2-7, with D perhaps matching TRBD1 (6 bases). The germline V and J ends were trimmed by 0 bases and 1 base, with 10 bases remaining between them. The germline gives CDR1 GTSNPN, CDR2 SVGIG (reference sequence). This CDR3 spans 14 amino acids. The CDR3: CAWSVGALSYEQYF. DNA for the CDR3: TGTGCCTGGAGTGTGGGGGCCCTGTCCTACGAGCAGTACTTC.

The rearrangement joins TRBV28 to TRBJ2-1, with 8 bases aligning to TRBD1. The V and J ends lost 1 base and 6 bases, in that order; junction bases with no gene match: 5. CDR3 length: 15 residues. Looked up from germline, CDR1 is MDHEN and CDR2 is SYDVKM. CDR3 sequence: CASSLSDRVGNEQFF. As DNA, the CDR3 is TGTGCCAGCAGTTTATCGGACAGGGTTGGCAATGAGCAGTTCTTC.

This clone was observed a single time. This chain connects TRBV29-1 to TRBJ2-7; TRBD1 is a possible D gene (6 bases). The CDR3 loop spans 11 amino acids. CDR1 and CDR2 (germline): SQVTM, ANQGSEA. Deletions cut 6 bases from V and 3 bases from J, with 9 bases between. The CDR3 sequence is CSVGDNYEQYF. In DNA form, the CDR3 reads TGCAGCGTCGGGGACAACTACGAGCAGTACTTC.

The chain couples TRBV4-2 to TRBJ2-1, with D maybe TRBD2 (6 bases). This CDR3 is 15 amino acids long. In germline, CDR1 is LGHNA, CDR2 YNFKEQ. V gave up 0 bases and J gave up 2 bases, with 8 bases separating them. CDR3 bases: TGTGCCAGCAGCCAAGATAGCGGAGCCTACAATGAGCAGTTCTTC. This translates into CASSQDSGAYNEQFF.

V usage is TRBV4-2 and J usage is TRBJ1-2; 7 nucleotides align to TRBD1. The CDR3 has 15 residues. The ends lost 2 bases at V and 4 bases at J; junction bases unmatched: 7. CDR1 LGHNA and CDR2 YNFKEQ come from the germline V gene. This CDR3 reads CASSQWTGETYGYTF. DNA for the CDR3: TGTGCCAGCAGCCAATGGACAGGCGAAACCTATGGCTACACCTTC.

This rearrangement joins TRBV19 to TRBJ2-7; D may be TRBD1 (5 bases). The ends were cut back, 6 bases at V and 3 bases at J, with 15 bases in the middle. Germline lookup yields CDR1 LNHDA and CDR2 SQIVND (reference sequence). The CDR3 has 14 residues. The CDR3 DNA reads TGTGCCAGTAGCTGGGGCCTTGGTGGCTACGAGCAGTACTTC. Translation: CASSWGLGGYEQYF.

The chain joins TRBV2 to TRBJ1-1; TRBD1 matches at 8 bases. CDR1 SNHLY and CDR2 FYNNEI come from the germline V gene. V shed 6 bases and J 4 bases; nucleotides not matched to a gene: 13. This CDR3 spans 16 amino acids. The DNA for the CDR3 is TGTGCCAGCAGCGATCAGCCGACAGGGGTGTTCACTGAAGCTTTCTTT. The encoded protein is CASSDQPTGVFTEAFF.

The V and J genes are TRBV28 and TRBJ2-7, with a possible D match to TRBD2 (5 bases). The CDR3 length is 14 residues. Germline V gives CDR1 MDHEN, CDR2 SYDVKM. V gave up 2 bases and J gave up 2 bases, with 10 bases separating them. The DNA for the CDR3 is TGTGCCAGCAGTTTAAGCCGGGGAACCTACGAGCAGTACTTC. Its translation: CASSLSRGTYEQYF.

The DNA for the CDR3 is TGTGCCAGCAGCCCCCAAAGTAGCGGGAGGGACACCGGGGAGCTGTTTTTT. As protein: CASSPQSSGRDTGELFF. V is TRBV3-1 (or the pseudogene TRBV3-2) and J is TRBJ2-2, with 11 bases aligning to TRBD2. Unmatched junction bases numbered 7, after V lost 4 bases and J lost 3 bases. CDR1 is LGHDT, CDR2 YNNKEL, per germline (reference sequence). The CDR3 sequence is 17 residues long.

This clone has just one count. This chain joins TRBV12-3 or TRBV12-4 and TRBJ2-1; 7 positions agree with TRBD2. V lost 1 base to trimming and J lost 10 bases; unmatched junction nucleotides: 1. This CDR3 comprises 12 residues. CDR3 coding DNA: TGTGCCAGCAGTTTAGGTAGCGGGGAGCAGTTCTTC. It translates to CASSLGSGEQFF.

J is TRBJ2-5 and V is TRBV5-5, with a weak D call TRBD1 (6 bases). Germline CDR1 reads SGHKS; CDR2 reads YYEKEE (reference sequence). This CDR3 spans 16 amino acids. V was clipped by 2 bases and J by 1 base, with 15 bases between them. The CDR3 DNA is TGTGCCAGCAGCTTAAGACAGGTGGTAGGCCAAGAGACCCAGTACTTC. Amino acids: CASSLRQVVGQETQYF.

The V and J genes are TRBV10-3 and TRBJ2-5; D unclear. Trimming cost V 2 bases and J 0 bases, with 10 bases left between them. CDR1 ENHRY and CDR2 SYGVKD come from the germline V gene. This CDR3 is 15 amino acids long. The DNA for the CDR3 is TGTGCCATCAGTGAGGTCTTAGCCCACCAAGAGACCCAGTACTTC. It specifies CAISEVLAHQETQYF.

The chain links TRBV6-5 to TRBJ2-7, with TRBD2 identical over 8 bases. CDR3 length equals 13 residues. Trimming took 6 bases from V and 3 from J; bases not matched to a gene: 4. Germline V CDR1 and CDR2: MNHEY, SVGAGI. The CDR3 loop reads CASRDGRVYEQYF. DNA for the CDR3: TGTGCCAGCAGAGACGGGAGGGTCTACGAGCAGTACTTC.

The gene calls are TRBV19 and TRBJ1-1, with 7 bases aligning to TRBD1. The CDR3 is 15 amino acids. After removal of 7 bases from V and 0 bases from J, the junction contained 8 bases not matched to a gene. The germline V gene encodes CDR1 LNHDA and CDR2 SQIVND (reference sequence). CDR3: CASIRGGGLNTEAFF. CDR3 nucleotide sequence: TGTGCCAGTATACGAGGGGGCGGCTTGAACACTGAAGCTTTCTTT.

The chain has TRBV28 and TRBJ2-7; D is perhaps TRBD1 (5 bases). CDR3 length: 13 residues. Germline values: CDR1 MDHEN, CDR2 SYDVKM. V was shortened by 5 bases and J by 2 bases, with 10 bases between the two germline ends. The CDR3, as DNA: TGTGCCAGCAGTGACAGACTCACCTACGAGCAGTACTTC. Its translation is CASSDRLTYEQYF.

This chain links TRBV28 with TRBJ2-1, with 8 nucleotides matching TRBD2. The V gene end was trimmed by 4 bases and the J gene end by 0 bases; junction bases not matched to a gene: 5. This CDR3 contains 16 residues. CDR1 MDHEN and CDR2 SYDVKM come from the germline V gene. The CDR3 DNA reads as TGTGCCAGCAGTTCCCCCGGGACTAGCTCCTACAATGAGCAGTTCTTC. This sequence encodes CASSSPGTSSYNEQFF.

The chain couples TRBV30 to TRBJ1-2, with D hard to call. Germline CDR1 GTSNPN, CDR2 SVGIG (reference sequence). Trimming took off 2 bases at V and 8 bases at J, with 12 bases between the two ends. The length of the CDR3 is 12 residues. CDR3 amino acids: CAWSRSGIGYTF. The CDR3 region has the DNA TGTGCCTGGAGTCGGAGTGGAATCGGCTACACCTTC.

The chain joins TRBV5-3 to TRBJ2-3; 11 bases map to TRBD2. TRBV5-3 is classed as an ORF, of uncertain function. The V and J ends lost 0 bases and 3 bases, in that order; junction bases with no gene match: 6. This CDR3 spans 17 amino acids. Here the CDR3 DNA reads TGTGCCAGAAGCTTGGCTGAGACTAGCGGGACAACAGATACGCAGTATTTT. Protein sequence: CARSLAETSGTTDTQYF.

The chain joins TRBV10-2 to TRBJ1-5, with D possibly TRBD1 on 5 matching bases. The CDR3 totals 14 residues. Trimming cost V 3 bases and J 7 bases, with 13 bases left between them. From germline, CDR1 is WSHSY and CDR2 SAAADI. Here the CDR3 reads CASSEAGPGQPQHF. The CDR3 region has the DNA TGCGCCAGCAGTGAAGCGGGGCCAGGCCAGCCCCAGCATTTT.

This chain joins TRBV30 and TRBJ2-7; TRBD1 agrees at 7 bases. V shed 6 bases and J 5 bases; nucleotides not matched to a gene: 10. This CDR3 contains 13 residues. CDR1 and CDR2 from the germline V gene are GTSNPN and SVGIG (reference sequence). CDR3 coding DNA: TGTGCCTGCAGGGACAGCCGATTGGACGAGCAGTACTTC. This translates into CACRDSRLDEQYF.

The rearrangement links TRBV19 to TRBJ2-7; D not certain. Germline V gives CDR1 LNHDA, CDR2 SQIVND (reference sequence). Trimming removed 2 bases at V and 5 bases at J, with 7 bases between. This CDR3 is built from 12 residues. CDR3 protein: CASSIQANEQYF. CDR3 in DNA: TGTGCCAGTAGTATACAGGCTAACGAGCAGTACTTC.